Detailed here is one T cell receptor beta chain. What it recognizes is unknown. The source of the sample is a study of coeliac disease. Broader study findings: Of coeliac lamina propria samples, about 50% of the 18 held published gliadin-specific TRB sequences, versus 1 of 6 controls. Few TRB amino acid sequences were shared between samples; most were unique.

The CDR3 length is 13 residues. CDR1 and CDR2 from the germline V gene are MNHEY and SVGAGI. The V end was cut by 6 bases, the J end by 2 bases, with 10 bases between. Sequenced by immunoSEQ multiplex PCR; TCRdb stores in-frame clones only, minus some. The sample shows 1,300 to 1,500 clones, roughly 87% of them seen only once. The receptor's source is a woman between 18 and 29 years old with active celiac disease. The sample comprised lymphocytes from the gut lamina propria. The chain has TRBV6-5 and TRBJ2-5; D is undetermined. The CDR3 region has the DNA TGTGCCAGCAGAGAACAGCCTCAAGAGACCCAGTACTTC. It translates to CASREQPQETQYF.